This entry lists 4 T cell receptor beta chains sequenced from one sample in a study of T cell responses to AZD1222 COVID-19 vaccine. Sequencing was performed with immunoSEQ multiplex PCR; in TCRdb, only in-frame clones are kept and a portion is missing. The table shows about 130,000 clones, with about 90% occurring only once. The material was peripheral blood, obtained on day 0 of AZD1222 vaccination. The receptors shown here come from an adult in good health.

The genes are TRBV2 and TRBJ2-5, with D possibly matching TRBD1 (5 bases). Trimming cost V 8 bases and J 0 bases, with 16 bases left between them. The CDR3 length is 15 residues. Germline assignment: CDR1 SNHLY and CDR2 FYNNEI. The CDR3 DNA reads as TGTGCCAGCGGCGGTGCCAGGGCCAACCAAGAGACCCAGTACTTC. Translation: CASGGARANQETQYF.

The table lists this clone with a count of one. The chain joins TRBV27 to TRBJ2-7; D may be TRBD1 or TRBD2 (5 bases each). Germline V gives CDR1 MNHEY, CDR2 SMNVEV (reference sequence). The CDR3 covers 13 residues. Deletions cut 3 bases from V and 3 bases from J, with 9 bases between. CDR3 sequence (DNA): TGTGCCAGCAGTTTTCAGGGAGACTACGAGCAGTACTTC. Residues: CASSFQGDYEQYF.

V gene TRBV9 combines with J gene TRBJ2-7; tentatively, D is TRBD2 (7 bases). This CDR3 is 14 amino acids long. V was shortened by 2 bases and J by 2 bases, with 11 bases between the two germline ends. In germline, CDR1 is SGDLS, CDR2 YYNGEE. For the CDR3, the DNA is TGTGCCAGCAGCGTCGCGGGGGACACCTACGAGCAGTACTTC. This codes for CASSVAGDTYEQYF.

V and J are TRBV18 and TRBJ2-3; tentatively, D is TRBD2 (5 bases). V lost 5 bases and J 3 bases, leaving 9 bases between the germline ends. Germline lookup yields CDR1 KGHSH and CDR2 LQKENI. The CDR3 contains 13 residues. CDR3 sequence: CASSVTGTDTQYF. In nucleotides, the CDR3 is TGTGCCAGCTCAGTTACGGGGACAGATACGCAGTATTTT.